The rows below give T cell receptor beta chains drawn from one sample of a study of blood T cell repertoires in COVID-19. The table came from immunoSEQ multiplex PCR; TCRdb's copy has only in-frame clones and leaves some out. Of around 130,000 clones listed, roughly 80% are singletons. Sequencing was performed on peripheral blood. Receptors were obtained from a woman aged 45-65 years with acute or convalescent COVID-19. Each CDR3 is given with its conserved first and last residue. A D gene is named only where the DNA matches it firmly. Size tells how often a clone was seen (once, few, many) or the class of an expanded clone, and some rows leave it out.

TRBD1,few,TRBJ1-1,TRBV29-1,TGCAGCGTTGCGGGCGGGAAGGGGGCGCGAACTGAAGCTTTCTTT,CSVAGGKGARTEAFF
NA,NA,TRBJ1-3,TRBV10-2,TGCGCCAGCAGTGGCAGGGCCTCTGGAAACACCATATATTTT,CASSGRASGNTIYF
NA,many,TRBJ2-7,TRBV21-1,TGTGCCAGCAGCAAAGGCCCCATGCGCCACGAGCAGTACTTC,CASSKGPMRHEQYF
NA,NA,TRBJ2-7,TRBV4-1,TGCGCCAGCAGCCAAGATGATCAGGGATCGGAGCAGTACTTC,CASSQDDQGSEQYF
NA,NA,TRBJ2-3,TRBV20-1,TGCAGTGCAGGGGAAGATACGCAGTATTTT,CSAGEDTQYF
NA,NA,TRBJ2-3,TRBV19,TGTGCCAGTAGTATAGATCAGCGTCGGGATACGCAGTATTTT,CASSIDQRRDTQYF
NA,few,TRBJ1-4,TRBV7-9,TGTGCCAGCAGCCCCAGGGGCAGCTTCGAAAAACTGTTTTTT,CASSPRGSFEKLFF
NA,NA,TRBJ1-2,TRBV2,TGTGCCAGCAGCGTCAGGGGTGGCTATGGCTACACCTTC,CASSVRGGYGYTF
TRBD1,NA,TRBJ1-4,TRBV2,TGTGCCAGCAGTAAGGGGGCGGCTAATGAAAAACTGTTTTTT,CASSKGAANEKLFF
TRBD2,NA,TRBJ2-7,TRBV10-3,TGTGCCATCAGCACTAGCGGGGCCTCCTACGAGCAGTACTTC,CAISTSGASYEQYF
NA,once,TRBJ1-2,TRBV5-1,TGCGCCAGCAGCTTGGAATCAGGGACTAACTATGGCTACACCTTC,CASSLESGTNYGYTF
TRBD1,medium-sized,TRBJ2-2,TRBV5-1,TGCGCCAGCAGCTATCGGACAGGGAACACCGGGGAGCTGTTTTTT,CASSYRTGNTGELFF
TRBD2,NA,TRBJ2-3,TRBV6-5,TGTGCCAGCAAATTACGGGGGGGCCTAGATACGCAGTATTTT,CASKLRGGLDTQYF
TRBD2,NA,TRBJ2-3,TRBV5-1,TGCGCCAGCAGCTTGGCGCTGAGCGGGGGGTTGACAGATACGCAGTATTTT,CASSLALSGGLTDTQYF
NA,once,TRBJ1-3,TRBV6-5,TGTGCCAGCAGCGCGGACAGCCTCTCTGGAAACACCATATATTTT,CASSADSLSGNTIYF
NA,NA,TRBJ1-2,TRBV10-3,TGTGCCATCAGTGAGATTGCAGGGAACCATGGCTACACCTTC,CAISEIAGNHGYTF
TRBD1,few,TRBJ1-4,TRBV18,TGTGCCAGCTCACCGAGACAGGGGGCTGCGGCTAATGAAAAACTGTTTTTT,CASSPRQGAAANEKLFF
TRBD2,NA,TRBJ2-3,TRBV3-1/TRBV3-2,TGTGCCAGCAGCCAAGTCGGGGGGAGGCCAGATACGCAGTATTTT,CASSQVGGRPDTQYF
TRBD1,NA,TRBJ2-7,TRBV6-1,TGTGCCAGCAGTGAATTACGTGGACAGGGGTCAGAGCAGTACTTC,CASSELRGQGSEQYF
TRBD1,once,TRBJ1-1,TRBV19,TGTGCCAGTAAGTTGAACAGGGGGCCTTTCACTGAAGCTTTCTTT,CASKLNRGPFTEAFF
TRBD2,NA,TRBJ2-7,TRBV11-2,TGTGCCAGCAGCTTAGGGACTAGCGGGGACAAGCAGTACTTC,CASSLGTSGDKQYF
NA,NA,TRBJ1-6,TRBV5-1,TGCGCCAGCAGCTTGGCAGGGGTTGGTAATTCACCCCTCCACTTT,CASSLAGVGNSPLHF
TRBD1,NA,TRBJ1-6,TRBV9,TGTGCCAGCAGCGTAGGACAGGGACCCTATGGAAATTCACCCCTCCACTTT,CASSVGQGPYGNSPLHF
NA,NA,TRBJ2-7,TRBV3-1/TRBV3-2,TGTGCCAGCAGCCGAGGGAGTTCCTACGAGCAGTACTTC,CASSRGSSYEQYF
TRBD2,NA,TRBJ2-3,TRBV9,TGTGCCAGCAGCGTAGTAAGTAGCGGGGGGGCCACAGATACGCAGTATTTT,CASSVVSSGGATDTQYF
TRBD1,NA,TRBJ1-2,TRBV7-2,TGTGCCAGCAGGGGACAGGGTGAAGACTACACCTTC,CASRGQGEDYTF
NA,NA,TRBJ1-6,TRBV6-5,TGTGCCAGCAGTTACTCAAAGGGGGGGGGTTCACCCCTCCACTTT,CASSYSKGGGSPLHF
NA,NA,TRBJ2-2,TRBV11-3,TGTGCCAGCAGCTTAGGAACTATTCTCGGCACCACCGGGGAGCTGTTTTTT,CASSLGTILGTTGELFF
TRBD1,NA,TRBJ1-1,TRBV6-5,TGTGCCAGCAGGGGACAGGGGGGGAGGAACACTGAAGCTTTCTTT,CASRGQGGRNTEAFF
NA,NA,TRBJ1-1,TRBV19,TGTGCCAGTAGTCCCCAGGGGACCTTGAACACTGAAGCTTTCTTT,CASSPQGTLNTEAFF
NA,once,TRBJ2-2,TRBV19,TGTGCCAGTAGTATTTCCAGCCTAGTCACCGGGGAGCTGTTTTTT,CASSISSLVTGELFF
TRBD2,once,TRBJ2-7,TRBV3-1/TRBV3-2,TGTGCCAGCAGTCGACCACTAGCGGGGGGATACGAGCAGTACTTC,CASSRPLAGGYEQYF
TRBD2,NA,TRBJ2-7,TRBV7-2,TGTGCCAGCAGCTACAGCGGGGGCCCTTCCTACGAGCAGTACTTC,CASSYSGGPSYEQYF
TRBD1,few,TRBJ1-1,TRBV4-1,TGCGCCAGCAGCCAAGTGGCAGGGGGCACTGAAGCTTTCTTT,CASSQVAGGTEAFF
NA,NA,TRBJ1-4,TRBV4-1,TGCGCCAGCAGCCAAGACAGGGTGAGGGAAAAACTGTTTTTT,CASSQDRVREKLFF
TRBD2,NA,TRBJ2-1,TRBV6-1,TGTGCCAGCAGTGAAGCACTAGCGGGGGGGTACAATGAGCAGTTCTTC,CASSEALAGGYNEQFF
NA,NA,TRBJ2-2,TRBV11-2,TGTGCCAGCAGCTTAAGAATACAGATAAACACCGGGGAGCTGTTTTTT,CASSLRIQINTGELFF
TRBD1,few,TRBJ1-1,TRBV27,TGTGCCAGCAGCGGACAGGGGGCTTACACTGAAGCTTTCTTT,CASSGQGAYTEAFF
NA,NA,TRBJ1-1,TRBV12-3/TRBV12-4,TGTGCCAGCAGTTTACAGGTGAACACTGAAGCTTTCTTT,CASSLQVNTEAFF
NA,many,TRBJ2-7,TRBV6-6,TGTGCCAGCAGCTATCAGGACACATACGAGCAGTACTTC,CASSYQDTYEQYF
TRBD1,NA,TRBJ1-2,TRBV12-3/TRBV12-4,TGTGCCAGCAGCCTCCCCGGGACAGGGTCCACCTTC,CASSLPGTGSTF
NA,few,TRBJ2-2,TRBV2,TGTGCCAGCACTAGCACGAACACCGGGGAGCTGTTTTTT,CASTSTNTGELFF
TRBD1,once,TRBJ1-5,TRBV2,TGTGCCAGCAGCCTAACAGGGGGTAATCAGCCCCAGCATTTT,CASSLTGGNQPQHF
NA,few,TRBJ1-5,TRBV19,TGTGCCAGTAGCCCGCCGGGGGGGTCCAATCAGCCCCAGCATTTT,CASSPPGGSNQPQHF
NA,NA,TRBJ2-7,TRBV9,TGTGCCAGCATGGAGGCCCGGACCTACGAGCAGTACTTC,CASMEARTYEQYF
NA,NA,TRBJ1-2,TRBV24-1,TGTGCCACCAGCGCGGGGGCTTTCGGTGGCTACACCTTC,CATSAGAFGGYTF
TRBD2,NA,TRBJ2-3,TRBV15,TGTGCCACCAGCGTCGGCGGGGGGGTCTCATCAGATACGCAGTATTTT,CATSVGGGVSSDTQYF
NA,once,TRBJ1-6,TRBV30,TGTGCCTGGAGTGTACCGGGGACAAATTCACCCCTCCACTTT,CAWSVPGTNSPLHF
NA,NA,TRBJ2-2,TRBV7-9,TGTGCCAGCAGCTTCTCGGCCGGGGAGCTGTTTTTT,CASSFSAGELFF
NA,NA,TRBJ2-7,TRBV5-6,TGTGCCAGCAGATCCGGACCGGGGGAGCAGTACTTC,CASRSGPGEQYF
TRBD2,NA,TRBJ2-7,TRBV28,TGTGCCAGCAGTCGGGGGGGTCTCGACGAGCAGTACTTC,CASSRGGLDEQYF
TRBD2,NA,TRBJ2-7,TRBV18,TGTGCCAGCTCACCATATCGAGCGGGGGGGCAGTACGAGCAGTACTTC,CASSPYRAGGQYEQYF
NA,few,TRBJ1-6,TRBV10-2,TGCGCCAGCCAGCAGCCATTGGACAGTTTAAATTCACCCCTCCACTTT,CASQQPLDSLNSPLHF
TRBD2,once,TRBJ2-1,TRBV23-1,TGCGCCAGCAGTCAGGCGACTAGCCCATGCTACAATGAGCAGTTCTTC,CASSQATSPCYNEQFF
NA,NA,TRBJ1-2,TRBV7-2,TGTGCCAGCAGCTTAGCAGCTTTAAGAAACTCCTATGGCTACACCTTC,CASSLAALRNSYGYTF